The present entry profiles one T cell receptor beta chain with its context. This CDR3 contains 14 residues. Germline V gene sequence: CDR1 SEHNR, CDR2 FQNEAQ (reference sequence). This entry comes from a study of blood T cells in healthy people across ages. Then a second PCR, running roughly 7 to 11 cycles, was carried out with a sample-barcoded 5' primer and a J-beta primer mix. In TCRdb, the 5' RACE reads were re-called with MiXCR into one record per CDR3 protein. The table includes around 1,000,000 distinct CDR3 sequences, 25% detected once. A further study also used this sample, focusing on T cells of mothers and their children.

The J gene is TRBJ2-1, the V gene TRBV7-9; no reliable D call. The J call may be in error: the DNA end matches TRBJ2-7 better. Sequencing used blood. This TCR was recovered from a girl aged 2-9 years in good health. This chain's CDR3 is CASMLADGIYEQYF. The CDR3 coding sequence is TGTGCCAGCATGCTGGCCGACGGAATCTACGAGCAGTACTTC.